Below are 2 T cell receptor beta chains sequenced from a single sample in a study of shared clonotypes between healthy human individuals. Sequenced by immunoSEQ multiplex PCR; TCRdb stores in-frame clones only, minus some. The table lists fewer than 3 million clones, just under 95% of them singletons. Input material: naive CD4+ T cells from PBMCs. Subset: CD45RA+ positively selected. The receptors shown here come from a man aged 18 to 29 in good health. Some clones in this sample may be carry-over from other donors' samples.

The chain combines TRBV2 with TRBJ2-7, with 8 bases aligning to TRBD1. The CDR3 length is 14 residues. The ends lost 5 bases at V and 9 bases at J; junction bases unmatched: 12. Germline V lookup: CDR1 SNHLY, CDR2 FYNNEI. Here the CDR3 reads CASSQHGQGSAQYF. The CDR3 DNA reads TGTGCCAGCAGTCAACACGGACAGGGAAGCGCGCAGTACTTC.

A note on this clone: Other DNA sequences from this sample encode an identical CDR3 as well. V and J are TRBV28 and TRBJ1-5, with D uncertain. The germline V gene has CDR1 MDHEN and CDR2 SYDVKM. V was clipped by 2 bases and J by 6 bases, with 5 bases between them. The CDR3 sequence is 12 residues long. CDR3 nucleotide sequence: TGTGCCAGCAGTTTAGGGGTTCAGCCCCAGCATTTT. Its protein product is CASSLGVQPQHF.